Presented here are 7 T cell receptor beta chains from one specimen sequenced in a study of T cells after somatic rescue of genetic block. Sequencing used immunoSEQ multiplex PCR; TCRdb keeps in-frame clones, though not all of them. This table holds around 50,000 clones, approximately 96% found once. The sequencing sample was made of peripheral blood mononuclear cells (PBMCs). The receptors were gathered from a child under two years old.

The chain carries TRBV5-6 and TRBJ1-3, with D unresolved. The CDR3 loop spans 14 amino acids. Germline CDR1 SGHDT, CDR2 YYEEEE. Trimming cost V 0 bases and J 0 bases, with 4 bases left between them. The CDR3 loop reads CASSLAFSGNTIYF. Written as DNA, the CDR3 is TGTGCCAGCAGCTTGGCGTTCTCTGGAAACACCATATATTTT.

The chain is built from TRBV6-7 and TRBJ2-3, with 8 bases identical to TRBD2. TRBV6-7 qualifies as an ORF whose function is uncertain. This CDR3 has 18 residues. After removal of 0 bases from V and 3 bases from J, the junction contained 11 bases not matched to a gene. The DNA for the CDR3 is TGTGCCAGCAGTTACTCGACTATTCCGGGAGGGGGAACAGATACGCAGTATTTT. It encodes CASSYSTIPGGGTDTQYF.

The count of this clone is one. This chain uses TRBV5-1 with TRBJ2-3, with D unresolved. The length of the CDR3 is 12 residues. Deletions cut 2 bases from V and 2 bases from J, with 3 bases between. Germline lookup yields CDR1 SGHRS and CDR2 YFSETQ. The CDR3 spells CASSFLTDTQYF. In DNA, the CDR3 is TGCGCCAGCAGCTTCCTCACAGATACGCAGTATTTT.

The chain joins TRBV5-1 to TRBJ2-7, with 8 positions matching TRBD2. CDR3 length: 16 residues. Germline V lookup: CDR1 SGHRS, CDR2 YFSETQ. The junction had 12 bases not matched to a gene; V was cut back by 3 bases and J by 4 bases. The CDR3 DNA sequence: TGCGCCAGCAGCTGGGGTGACCAGCGGGAGTGGTACGAGCAGTACTTC. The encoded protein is CASSWGDQREWYEQYF.

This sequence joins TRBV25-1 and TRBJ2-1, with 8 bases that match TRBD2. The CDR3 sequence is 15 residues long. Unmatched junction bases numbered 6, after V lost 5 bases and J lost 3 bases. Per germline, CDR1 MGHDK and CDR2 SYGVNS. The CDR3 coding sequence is TGTGCCAGCAGTCGGCGGGAGGAGGGCTACAATGAGCAGTTCTTC. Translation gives CASSRREEGYNEQFF.

The CDR3, as DNA: TGTGCCAGTAGTCTCACCTCAGATACGCAGTATTTT. Translation: CASSLTSDTQYF. The J gene is TRBJ2-3, the V gene TRBV19; D is unresolved. The CDR3 runs to 12 residues. Per the germline V gene, CDR1 is LNHDA and CDR2 is SQIVND (reference sequence). V was shortened by 5 bases and J by 4 bases, with 7 bases between the two germline ends.

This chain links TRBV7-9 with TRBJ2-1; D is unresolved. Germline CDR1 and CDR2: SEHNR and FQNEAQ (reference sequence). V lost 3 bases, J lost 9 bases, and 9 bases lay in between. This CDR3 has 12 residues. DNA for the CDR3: TGTGCCAGCAGCTTGGAGTGGGGTGAGCAGTTCTTC. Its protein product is CASSLEWGEQFF.